Listed here is a single T cell receptor (beta chain). TCRdb reprocessed the 5' RACE reads via MiXCR and lists one record per CDR3 protein. This sample yields roughly 300,000 distinct CDR3 sequences, of which roughly 13% are seen a single time; 22% belongs to the top ten. The data are from a study of T-cell memory formation after mild COVID-19. This CDR3 is built from 15 residues. Trimming pared 7 bases from V and 0 bases from J, leaving 15 bases between. The sample was PBMCs or a T cell subset sorted from them (not recorded which). The receptor comes from a man younger than 35 who had mild COVID-19 (a few samples of this study predate the infection). Cell type and time point are not known. V gene TRBV12-3 or TRBV12-4 combines with J gene TRBJ1-1; D is unresolved. CDR3 nucleotide sequence: TGTGCCAGCAAGGTTGGGCGCAGCATGAACACTGAAGCTTTCTTT. It yields the protein CASKVGRSMNTEAFF.